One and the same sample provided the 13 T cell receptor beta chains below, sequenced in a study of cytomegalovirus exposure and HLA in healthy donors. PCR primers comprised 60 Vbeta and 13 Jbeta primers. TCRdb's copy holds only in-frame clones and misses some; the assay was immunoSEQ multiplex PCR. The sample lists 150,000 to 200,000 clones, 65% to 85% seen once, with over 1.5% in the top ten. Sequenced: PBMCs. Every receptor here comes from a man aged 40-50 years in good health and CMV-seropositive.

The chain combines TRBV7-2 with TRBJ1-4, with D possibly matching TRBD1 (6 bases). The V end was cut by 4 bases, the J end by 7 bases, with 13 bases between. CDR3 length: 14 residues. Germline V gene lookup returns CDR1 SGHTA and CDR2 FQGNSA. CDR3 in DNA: TGTGCCAGCAGCTCGCAGGGAGGGGGTGAAAAACTGTTTTTT. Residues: CASSSQGGGEKLFF.

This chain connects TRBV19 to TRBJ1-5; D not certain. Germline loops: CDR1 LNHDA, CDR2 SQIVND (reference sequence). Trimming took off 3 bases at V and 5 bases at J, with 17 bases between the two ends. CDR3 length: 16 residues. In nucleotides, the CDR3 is TGTGCCAGTAGTATCAGAGACACCATTCCCCATCAGCCCCAGCATTTT. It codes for CASSIRDTIPHQPQHF. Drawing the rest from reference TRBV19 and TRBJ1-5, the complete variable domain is DGGITQSPKYLFRKEGQNVTLSCEQNLNHDAMYWYRQDPGQGLRLIYYSQIVNDFQKGDIAEGYSVSREKKESFPLTVTSAQKNPTAFYLCASSIRDTIPHQPQHFGDGTRLSIL.

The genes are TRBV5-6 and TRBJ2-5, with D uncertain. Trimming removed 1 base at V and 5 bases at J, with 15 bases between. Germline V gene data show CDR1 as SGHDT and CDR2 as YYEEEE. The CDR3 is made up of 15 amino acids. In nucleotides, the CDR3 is TGTGCCAGCAGCTTGCGGAGCCGGTCCGCGGAGACCCAGTACTTC. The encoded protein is CASSLRSRSAETQYF.

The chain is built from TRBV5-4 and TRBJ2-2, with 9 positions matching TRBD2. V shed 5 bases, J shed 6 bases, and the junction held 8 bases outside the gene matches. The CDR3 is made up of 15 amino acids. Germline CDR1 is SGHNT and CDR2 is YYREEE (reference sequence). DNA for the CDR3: TGTGCCAGCAGAGCCGCTAGCGGGACCGCCGGGGAGCTGTTTTTT. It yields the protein CASRAASGTAGELFF. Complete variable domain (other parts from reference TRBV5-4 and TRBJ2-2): ETGVTQSPTHLIKTRGQQVTLRCSSQSGHNTVSWYQQALGQGPQFIFQYYREEENGRGNFPPRFSGLQFPNYSSELNVNALELDDSALYLCASRAASGTAGELFFGEGSRLTVL.

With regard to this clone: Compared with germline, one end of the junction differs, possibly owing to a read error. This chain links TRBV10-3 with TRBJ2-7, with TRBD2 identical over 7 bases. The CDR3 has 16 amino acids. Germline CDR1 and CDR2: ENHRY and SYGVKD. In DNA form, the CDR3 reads TGTGCCACCAGTGAGTCGACCCTAGCGGCAACCTACGAGCAGTACTTC. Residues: CATSESTLAATYEQYF.

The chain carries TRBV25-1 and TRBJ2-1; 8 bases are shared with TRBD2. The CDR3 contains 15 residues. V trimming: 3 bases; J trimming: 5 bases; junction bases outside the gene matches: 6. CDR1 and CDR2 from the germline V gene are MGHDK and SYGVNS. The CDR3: CASSEPSGGDNEQFF. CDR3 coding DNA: TGTGCCAGCAGTGAGCCCTCCGGGGGGGACAATGAGCAGTTCTTC.

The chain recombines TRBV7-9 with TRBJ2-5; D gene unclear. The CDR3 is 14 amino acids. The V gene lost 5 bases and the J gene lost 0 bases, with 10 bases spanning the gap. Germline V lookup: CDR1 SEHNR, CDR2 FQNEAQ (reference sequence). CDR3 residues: CASSPVTYQETQYF. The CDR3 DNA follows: TGTGCCAGCAGCCCGGTTACGTACCAAGAGACCCAGTACTTC.

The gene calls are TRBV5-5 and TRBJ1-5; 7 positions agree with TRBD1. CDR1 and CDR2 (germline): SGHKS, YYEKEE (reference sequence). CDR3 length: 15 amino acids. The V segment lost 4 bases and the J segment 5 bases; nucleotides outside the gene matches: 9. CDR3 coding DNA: TGTGCCAGCAGCCAAGACAGGGCACTCGATCAGCCCCAGCATTTT. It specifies CASSQDRALDQPQHF.

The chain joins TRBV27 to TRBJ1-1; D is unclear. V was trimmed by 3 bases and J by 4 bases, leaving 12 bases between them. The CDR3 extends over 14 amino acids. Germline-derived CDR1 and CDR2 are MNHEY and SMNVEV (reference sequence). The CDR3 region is CASSFNHEFTEAFF. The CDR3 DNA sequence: TGTGCCAGCAGTTTTAACCATGAGTTCACTGAAGCTTTCTTT.

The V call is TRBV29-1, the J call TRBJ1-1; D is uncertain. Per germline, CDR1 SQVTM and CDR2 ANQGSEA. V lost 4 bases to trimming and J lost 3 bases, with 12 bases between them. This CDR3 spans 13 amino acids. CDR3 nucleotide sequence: TGCAGCGTTGTACGACTTTTCGACACTGAAGCTTTCTTT. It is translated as CSVVRLFDTEAFF.

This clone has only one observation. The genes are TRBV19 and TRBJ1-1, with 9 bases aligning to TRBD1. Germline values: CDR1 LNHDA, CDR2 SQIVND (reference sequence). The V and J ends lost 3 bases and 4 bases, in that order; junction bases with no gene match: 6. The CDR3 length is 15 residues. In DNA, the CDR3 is TGTGCCAGTAGTATCCGACAGGGGGGGAGCACTGAAGCTTTCTTT. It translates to CASSIRQGGSTEAFF. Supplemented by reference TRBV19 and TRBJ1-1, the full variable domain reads DGGITQSPKYLFRKEGQNVTLSCEQNLNHDAMYWYRQDPGQGLRLIYYSQIVNDFQKGDIAEGYSVSREKKESFPLTVTSAQKNPTAFYLCASSIRQGGSTEAFFGQGTRLTVV.

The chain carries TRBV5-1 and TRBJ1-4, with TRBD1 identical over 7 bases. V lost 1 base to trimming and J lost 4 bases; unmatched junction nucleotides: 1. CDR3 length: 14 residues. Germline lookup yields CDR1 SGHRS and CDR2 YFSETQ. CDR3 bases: TGCGCCAGCAGCTTGCAGGGGGTTAATGAAAAACTGTTTTTT. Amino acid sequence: CASSLQGVNEKLFF.

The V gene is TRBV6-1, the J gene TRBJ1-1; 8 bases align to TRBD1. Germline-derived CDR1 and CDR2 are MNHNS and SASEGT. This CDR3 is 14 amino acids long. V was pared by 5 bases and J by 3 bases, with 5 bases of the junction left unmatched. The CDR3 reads CASSRTGMDTEAFF. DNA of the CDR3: TGTGCCAGCAGTAGGACAGGGATGGACACTGAAGCTTTCTTT.